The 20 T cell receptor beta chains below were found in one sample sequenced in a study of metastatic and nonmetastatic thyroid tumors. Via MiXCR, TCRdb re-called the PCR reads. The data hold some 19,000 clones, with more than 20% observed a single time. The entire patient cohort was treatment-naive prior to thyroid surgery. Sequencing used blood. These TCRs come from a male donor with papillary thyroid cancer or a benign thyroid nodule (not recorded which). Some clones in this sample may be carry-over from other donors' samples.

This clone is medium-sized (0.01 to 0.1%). DNA for the CDR3: TGCGCCAGCAGCCAAGCGATAATGAGTGGACAGGGAGTCTATGGCTACACCTTC. Its translation: CASSQAIMSGQGVYGYTF. This chain links TRBV4-3 with TRBJ1-2; 8 nucleotides align to TRBD1. In germline, CDR1 is LGHNA, CDR2 YSLEER. The junction had 14 bases not matched to a gene; V was cut back by 1 base and J by 4 bases. This CDR3 contains 18 residues.

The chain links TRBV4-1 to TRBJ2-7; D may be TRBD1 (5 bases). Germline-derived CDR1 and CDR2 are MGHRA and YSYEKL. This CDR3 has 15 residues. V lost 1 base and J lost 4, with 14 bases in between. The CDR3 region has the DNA TGCGCCAGCAGCCAAGCGCTGAACCACAGGTACGAGCAGTACTTC. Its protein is CASSQALNHRYEQYF.

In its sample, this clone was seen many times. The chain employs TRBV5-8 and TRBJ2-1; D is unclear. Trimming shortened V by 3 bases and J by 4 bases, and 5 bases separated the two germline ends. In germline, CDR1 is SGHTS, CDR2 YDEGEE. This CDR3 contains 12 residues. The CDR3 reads CASSSRYNEQFF. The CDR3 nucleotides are TGTGCCAGCAGCTCTAGATACAATGAGCAGTTCTTC.

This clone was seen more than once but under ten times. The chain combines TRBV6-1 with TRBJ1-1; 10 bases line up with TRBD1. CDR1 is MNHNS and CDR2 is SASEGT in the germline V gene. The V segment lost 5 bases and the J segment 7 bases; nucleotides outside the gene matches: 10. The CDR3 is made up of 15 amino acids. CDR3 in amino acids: CASSIWGQGPNEAFF. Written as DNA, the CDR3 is TGTGCCAGCAGTATTTGGGGACAGGGGCCAAATGAAGCTTTCTTT.

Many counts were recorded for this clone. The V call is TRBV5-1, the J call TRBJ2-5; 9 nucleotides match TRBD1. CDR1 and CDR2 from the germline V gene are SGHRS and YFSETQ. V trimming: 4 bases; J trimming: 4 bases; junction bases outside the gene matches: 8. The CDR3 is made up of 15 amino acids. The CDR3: CASSPGTGRRETQYF. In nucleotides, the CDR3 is TGCGCCAGCAGCCCCGGGACAGGGAGGAGAGAGACCCAGTACTTC.

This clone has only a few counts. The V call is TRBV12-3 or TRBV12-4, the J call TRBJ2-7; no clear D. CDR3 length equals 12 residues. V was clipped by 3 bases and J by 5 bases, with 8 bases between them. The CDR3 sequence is CASSLEGHEQYF. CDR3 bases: TGTGCCAGCAGTTTGGAAGGTCACGAGCAGTACTTC.

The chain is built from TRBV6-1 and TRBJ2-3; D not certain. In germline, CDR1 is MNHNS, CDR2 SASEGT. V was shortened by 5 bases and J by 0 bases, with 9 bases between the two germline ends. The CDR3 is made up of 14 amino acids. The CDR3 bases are TGTGCCAGCAGTAGCGCCCCTAGCACAGATACGCAGTATTTT. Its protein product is CASSSAPSTDTQYF.

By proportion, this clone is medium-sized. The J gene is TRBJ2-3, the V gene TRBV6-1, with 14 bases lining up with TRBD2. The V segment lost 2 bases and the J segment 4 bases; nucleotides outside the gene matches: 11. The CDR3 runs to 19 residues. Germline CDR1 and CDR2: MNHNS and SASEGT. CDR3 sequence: CASSERSVGLAGVSDTQYF. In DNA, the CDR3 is TGTGCCAGCAGTGAAAGGAGCGTGGGACTAGCGGGAGTATCAGATACGCAGTATTTT.

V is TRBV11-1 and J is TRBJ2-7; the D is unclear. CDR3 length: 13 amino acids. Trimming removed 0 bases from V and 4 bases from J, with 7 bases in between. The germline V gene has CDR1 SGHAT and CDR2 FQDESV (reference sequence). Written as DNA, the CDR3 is TGTGCCAGCAGCTTAGCGCAAGGGTACGAGCAGTACTTC. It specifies CASSLAQGYEQYF. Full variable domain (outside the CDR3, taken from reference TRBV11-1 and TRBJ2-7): EAEVAQSPRYKITEKSQAVAFWCDPISGHATLYWYRQILGQGPELLVQFQDESVVDDSQLPKDRFSAERLKGVDSTLKIQPAELGDSAMYLCASSLAQGYEQYFGPGTRLTVT.

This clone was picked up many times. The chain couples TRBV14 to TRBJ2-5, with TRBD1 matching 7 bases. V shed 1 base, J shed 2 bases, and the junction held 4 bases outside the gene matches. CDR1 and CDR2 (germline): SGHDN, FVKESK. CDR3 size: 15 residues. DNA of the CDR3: TGTGCCAGCAGCCAAGGTCGGACAGGACAAGAGACCCAGTACTTC. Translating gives CASSQGRTGQETQYF.

As DNA, the CDR3 is TGTGCCTGGGCCCTAGATGCAGTGATTTCCGGGGAGCTGTTTTTT. It encodes CAWALDAVISGELFF. The rearrangement joins TRBV30 to TRBJ2-2; D not resolved. CDR1 GTSNPN and CDR2 SVGIG come from the germline V gene (reference sequence). V lost 5 bases and J 6 bases, leaving 19 bases between the germline ends. CDR3 length: 15 residues.

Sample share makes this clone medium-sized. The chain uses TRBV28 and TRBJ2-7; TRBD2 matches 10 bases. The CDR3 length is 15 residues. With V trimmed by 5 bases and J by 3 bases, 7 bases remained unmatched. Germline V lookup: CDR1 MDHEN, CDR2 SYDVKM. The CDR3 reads CASSQPGLAHYEQYF. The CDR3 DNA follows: TGTGCCAGCAGTCAACCGGGACTAGCGCACTACGAGCAGTACTTC.

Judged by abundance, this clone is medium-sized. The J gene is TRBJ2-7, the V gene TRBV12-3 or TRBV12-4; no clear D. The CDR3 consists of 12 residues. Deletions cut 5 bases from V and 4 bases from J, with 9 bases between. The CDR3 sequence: CASSTGFYEQYF. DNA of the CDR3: TGTGCCAGCAGTACCGGGTTTTACGAGCAGTACTTC.

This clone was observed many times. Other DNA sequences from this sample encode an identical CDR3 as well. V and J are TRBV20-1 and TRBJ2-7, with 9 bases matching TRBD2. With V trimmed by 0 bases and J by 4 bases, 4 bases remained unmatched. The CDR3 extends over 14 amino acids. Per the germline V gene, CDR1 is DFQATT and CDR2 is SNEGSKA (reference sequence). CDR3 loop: CSARDSGSGYEQYF. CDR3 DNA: TGCAGTGCTAGAGATAGCGGGAGCGGGTACGAGCAGTACTTC.

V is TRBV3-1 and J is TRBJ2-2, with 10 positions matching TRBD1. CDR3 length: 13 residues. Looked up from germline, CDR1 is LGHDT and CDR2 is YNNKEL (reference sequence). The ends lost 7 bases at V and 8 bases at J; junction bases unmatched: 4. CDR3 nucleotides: TGTGCCAGCAAGGACAGGGGGACGGGGGAGCTGTTTTTT. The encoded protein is CASKDRGTGELFF.

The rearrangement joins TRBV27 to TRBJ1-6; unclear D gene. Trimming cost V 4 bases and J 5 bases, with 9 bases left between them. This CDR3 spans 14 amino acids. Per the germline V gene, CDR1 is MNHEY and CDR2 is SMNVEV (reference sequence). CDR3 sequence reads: CASSWSADNSPLHF. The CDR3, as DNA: TGTGCCAGCAGTTGGTCGGCAGATAATTCACCCCTCCACTTT.

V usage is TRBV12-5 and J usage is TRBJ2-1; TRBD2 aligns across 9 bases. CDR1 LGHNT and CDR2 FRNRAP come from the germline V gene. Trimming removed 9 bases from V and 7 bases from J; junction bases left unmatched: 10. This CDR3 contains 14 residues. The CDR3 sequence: CASRVAGDVNEQFF. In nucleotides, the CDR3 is TGTGCTAGCCGAGTAGCGGGAGATGTTAATGAGCAGTTCTTC.

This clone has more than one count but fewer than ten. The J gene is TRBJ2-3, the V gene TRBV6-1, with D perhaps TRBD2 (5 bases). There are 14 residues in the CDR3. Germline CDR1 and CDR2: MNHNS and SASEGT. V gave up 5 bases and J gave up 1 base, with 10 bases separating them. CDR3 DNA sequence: TGTGCCAGCAGTTCAATGGAGGGCACAGATACGCAGTATTTT. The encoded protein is CASSSMEGTDTQYF.

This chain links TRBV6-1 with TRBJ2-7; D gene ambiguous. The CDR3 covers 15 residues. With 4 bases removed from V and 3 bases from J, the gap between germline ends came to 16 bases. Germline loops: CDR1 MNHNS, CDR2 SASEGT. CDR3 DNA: TGTGCCAGCAGTGGAGCCCCGACAACTTACTACGAGCAGTACTTC. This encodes CASSGAPTTYYEQYF.

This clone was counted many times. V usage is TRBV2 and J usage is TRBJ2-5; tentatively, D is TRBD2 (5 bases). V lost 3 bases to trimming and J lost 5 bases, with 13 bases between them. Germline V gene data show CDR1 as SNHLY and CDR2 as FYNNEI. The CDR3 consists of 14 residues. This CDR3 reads CASSDGRGWETQYF. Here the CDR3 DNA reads TGTGCCAGCAGTGACGGTAGAGGGTGGGAGACCCAGTACTTC.